This T cell receptor beta chain derives from a study of T-cell reconstitution after alpha-beta-depleted transplantation in children. Study outcomes and limitations: Expanded graft clones numbering several hundred reportedly gave rise to alpha-beta T cells about two months after transplant. For some patients, TCRbeta diversity was high at day 60 because of recipient T cells and thymic progenitors that survived. Counts and diversity of T cells one year after transplant came mostly from newly produced T cells.

Preparation of the TCRbeta library involved a method that used unique molecular identifiers. TCRdb redid the calling of the PCR reads with MiXCR, one entry per CDR3 protein. The sample has approximately 490,000 distinct CDR3 sequences, under 12% seen once; the top ten hold about 2%. A note on this clonotype: Antigen unknown.

The CDR3 runs 16 residues. From germline, CDR1 is SGHTA and CDR2 FQGNSA. Trimming removed 5 bases from V and 0 bases from J, with 16 bases in between. V gene TRBV7-2 combines with J gene TRBJ2-5, with a weak D call TRBD1 (6 bases). The sample in question was PBMCs, obtained before TCRalphabeta/CD19-depleted stem cell transplant. The clonotype originates from a child under 10 years old with inherited bone marrow failure, due to receive a stem cell transplant. The CDR3 loop is CASSPWTAHDQETQYF. The CDR3 DNA sequence: TGTGCCAGCAGCCCGTGGACAGCCCACGACCAAGAGACCCAGTACTTC.